This T cell receptor beta chain comes out of a study of shared clonotypes between healthy human individuals. CDR1 WNHNN and CDR2 SYGVQD come from the germline V gene (reference sequence). The CDR3 sequence is 13 residues long. V was trimmed by 3 bases and J by 1 base, leaving 6 bases between them. Positive CCR7 selection of CD45RO-negative cells yielded the naive CD8 cells, and terminally differentiated effector memory CD45RA+ cells were excluded. Methods used by the authors: There were no quality scores in the junction-only immunoSEQ sequences, so filtering differed. The method was immunoSEQ multiplex PCR; TCRdb's version includes in-frame clones alone and lacks a portion of them. The V and J calls and clone size come from that table; D and trimming were worked out from the DNA. The table includes roughly 1,800,000 clones, approximately 94% detected once.

Sequenced: naive CD8+ T cells sorted from blood. The receptor's source is a man aged 18 to 30 in good health. The chain is built from TRBV10-1 and TRBJ2-5; D gene unclear. CDR3 amino acids: CASSEGIQETQYF. The CDR3 DNA is TGCGCCAGCAGTGAAGGAATCCAAGAGACCCAGTACTTC.